The clone carrying this TCR beta chain has only a few counts. The method was immunoSEQ multiplex PCR; TCRdb's version includes in-frame clones alone and lacks a portion of them. Among about 20,000 clones, 86% were seen once, and the ten largest hold about 10%. This specimen belongs to a study of blood T cell repertoires in COVID-19. Study-level background: T cells, B-cell-depleted T cells, or PBMCs provided the cDNA or gDNA that served as material.

The V and J ends lost 7 bases and 0 bases respectively, with 13 bases between them. The germline V gene has CDR1 LNHDA and CDR2 SQIVND (reference sequence). The CDR3 loop spans 15 amino acids. The V gene is TRBV19, the J gene TRBJ2-1; TRBD2 is a possible D gene (6 bases). This clonotype originated in a human donor in a cohort sampled during active COVID-19. What was sequenced was peripheral blood. The CDR3 region is CASTPPGLSYNEQFF. CDR3 nucleotide sequence: TGTGCCAGTACCCCCCCGGGACTCTCCTACAATGAGCAGTTCTTC.